These 12 T cell receptor beta chains share one sample of origin, sequenced in a study of blood T cell repertoires in COVID-19. Sequenced by immunoSEQ multiplex PCR; TCRdb stores in-frame clones only, minus some. The table has about 210,000 clones, 85% seen once. Sequencing input: peripheral blood. These receptors were obtained from a woman aged 70-85 years with COVID-19, enrolled during active disease.

This chain joins TRBV3-1 (or the pseudogene TRBV3-2) and TRBJ1-6; TRBD1 might be the D (6 bases). Looked up from germline, CDR1 is LGHDT and CDR2 is YNNKEL (reference sequence). The CDR3 has 15 residues. V lost 2 bases, J lost 9 bases, and 14 bases lay in between. The CDR3 sequence is CASSQNRASSSPLHF. Written as DNA, the CDR3 is TGTGCCAGCAGCCAAAACAGGGCTTCTAGTTCACCCCTCCACTTT.

This chain joins TRBV28 and TRBJ1-6; tentatively, D is TRBD1 (6 bases). Per the germline V gene, CDR1 is MDHEN and CDR2 is SYDVKM. This CDR3 is 15 amino acids long. V lost 3 bases to trimming and J lost 5 bases, with 11 bases between them. The chain's CDR3 is CASSFGGGDNSPLHF. The CDR3 coding sequence is TGTGCCAGCAGTTTTGGGGGGGGCGATAATTCACCCCTCCACTTT.

J is TRBJ1-2 and V is TRBV3-1 (or the pseudogene TRBV3-2), with a tentative D call TRBD1 (6 bases). From germline, CDR1 is LGHDT and CDR2 YNNKEL (reference sequence). The CDR3 totals 14 residues. Trimming shortened V by 3 bases and J by 8 bases, and 16 bases separated the two germline ends. CDR3 loop: CASSHPKGGIGYTF. Written as DNA, the CDR3 is TGTGCCAGCAGCCACCCCAAGGGGGGGATCGGCTACACCTTC.

Here the CDR3 DNA reads TGTGCCAGCAGCTTAGGACTAGCGGGGGGGGCCGGTAAGAATGAGCAGTTCTTC. Amino acid sequence: CASSLGLAGGAGKNEQFF. The gene calls are TRBV7-2 and TRBJ2-1, with 14 nucleotides matching TRBD2. The J segment lost 7 bases and the V segment lost 1 base, leaving 9 bases of the junction unmatched. The CDR3 is made up of 18 amino acids. CDR1 is SGHTA and CDR2 is FQGNSA in the germline V gene. The full variable domain, completed using reference TRBV7-2 and TRBJ2-1, is GAGVSQSPSNKVTEKGKDVELRCDPISGHTALYWYRQSLGQGLEFLIYFQGNSAPDKSGLPSDRFSAERTGGSVSTLTIQRTQQEDSAVYLCASSLGLAGGAGKNEQFFGPGTRLTVL.

This clone appeared a single time. The V gene is TRBV9, the J gene TRBJ1-5; D remains unclear. From germline, CDR1 is SGDLS and CDR2 YYNGEE. Trimming cost V 3 bases and J 0 bases, with 7 bases left between them. The CDR3 totals 14 residues. The CDR3 region is CASSETDSNQPQHF. In DNA form, the CDR3 reads TGTGCCAGCAGCGAGACTGATAGCAATCAGCCCCAGCATTTT.

The genes are TRBV29-1 and TRBJ1-1; TRBD1 might be the D (6 bases). CDR3 length: 16 amino acids. Germline CDR1 and CDR2: SQVTM and ANQGSEA. Trimming took off 7 bases at V and 0 bases at J, with 21 bases between the two ends. The CDR3 DNA reads TGCAGCGCTAGGGGGGGGATGGGCGTCCTGAACACTGAAGCTTTCTTT. Residues: CSARGGMGVLNTEAFF.

This rearrangement joins TRBV11-3 to TRBJ1-6; D remains unclear. The germline V gene has CDR1 SGHNT and CDR2 YENEEA. V was cut by 5 bases and J by 5 bases, with 4 bases left in between. The length of the CDR3 is 12 residues. Here the CDR3 reads CASSPNNSPLHF. The CDR3 nucleotides are TGTGCCAGCAGCCCCAATAATTCACCCCTCCACTTT. Based on the CDR3 plus reference TRBV11-3 and TRBJ1-6, the full variable domain is EAGVVQSPRYKIIEKKQPVAFWCNPISGHNTLYWYLQNLGQGPELLIRYENEEAVDDSQLPKDRFSAERLKGVDSTLKIQPAELGDSAVYLCASSPNNSPLHFGNGTRLTVT.

The rearrangement links TRBV11-3 to TRBJ2-1, with 10 bases aligning to TRBD2. The CDR3 runs 16 residues. J gave up 1 base and V 5 bases, and 5 bases lay outside the gene matches. Germline values: CDR1 SGHNT, CDR2 YENEEA. This CDR3 reads CASSPSGGGSYNEQFF. CDR3 sequence (DNA): TGTGCCAGCAGCCCTAGCGGGGGAGGGTCCTACAATGAGCAGTTCTTC.

This clone was picked up a small number of times. The rearrangement joins TRBV11-2 to TRBJ1-1; 8 bases map to TRBD1. Germline CDR1 SGHAT, CDR2 FQNNGV. Trimming took 5 bases from V and 1 from J; bases not matched to a gene: 12. The CDR3 loop spans 17 amino acids. The DNA of the CDR3 is TGTGCCAGCAGCCCACGGGGGACAGGCGGGAGGAACACTGAAGCTTTCTTT. Encoded protein: CASSPRGTGGRNTEAFF.

This chain uses TRBV7-2 with TRBJ2-5, with TRBD1 matching 9 bases. CDR3 length equals 13 residues. V lost 6 bases and J lost 4; bases outside the gene matches: 3. CDR1 SGHTA and CDR2 FQGNSA come from the germline V gene. CDR3 loop: CASSSDRGETQYF. As DNA, the CDR3 is TGTGCCAGCAGTTCGGACAGGGGAGAGACCCAGTACTTC.

The chain links TRBV6-5 to TRBJ1-1; weak D call: TRBD1 (5 bases). Germline loops: CDR1 MNHEY, CDR2 SVGAGI. The CDR3 extends over 15 amino acids. V lost 0 bases to trimming and J lost 4 bases, with 12 bases between them. The CDR3 reads CASSYSRRGGTEAFF. The CDR3 region has the DNA TGTGCCAGCAGTTACTCCCGGCGGGGGGGCACTGAAGCTTTCTTT.

The chain links TRBV2 to TRBJ1-5, with 8 bases aligning to TRBD1. Germline values: CDR1 SNHLY, CDR2 FYNNEI. This CDR3 has 16 residues. Germline trimming cut 6 bases from V and 2 bases from J; bases unmatched to any gene: 9. CDR3 region: CASSHSGTGGNQPQHF. The CDR3 nucleotides are TGTGCCAGCAGCCATAGTGGGACAGGAGGCAATCAGCCCCAGCATTTT.